The next 27 T cell receptor beta chains were all read from a single sample in a study of beta chain bispecific antibodies for T cell cancers. Findings of the study overall: The TRBV12-3 share of total TRBV signal fell 98.9% after anti-TRBV12 rather than anti-CD19 exposure. The leukemia cells, rather than normal T cells, gave most of the targeted TRBV signal.

Their antigens remain unidentified. Using its own MiXCR run on the 5' RACE reads, TCRdb lists one record per CDR3 protein. The repertoire holds some 20,000 distinct CDR3 sequences, with just over 2% as singletons. Expansion lasted 2 to 4 days, with either anti-CD3 antibody OKT3 or CD3/CD28 beads. Source: healthy donor T cells cultured with leukemia cells, taken from a culture containing a bispecific antibody targeting TCR Vbeta12. Receptor source: a human donor in good health. Some clones in this sample may be carry-over from other donors' samples.

This clonotype was recorded at least ten times. The gene calls are TRBV11-2 and TRBJ2-7; tentatively, D is TRBD1 or TRBD2 (6 bases each). The CDR3 spans 16 residues. Germline V lookup: CDR1 SGHAT, CDR2 FQNNGV. Trimming shortened V by 3 bases and J by 4 bases, and 19 bases separated the two germline ends. CDR3 coding DNA: TGTGCCAGCAGCTTGGGGGGCGTAGCGCCGTATTACGAGCAGTACTTC. Translation gives CASSLGGVAPYYEQYF.

This clonotype was found many times. The chain links TRBV29-1 to TRBJ1-1; D gene uncertain. Deletions cut 4 bases from V and 1 base from J, with 7 bases between. The CDR3 is made up of 12 amino acids. Looked up from germline, CDR1 is SQVTM and CDR2 is ANQGSEA. This CDR3 is CSVGAENTEAFF. CDR3 sequence (DNA): TGCAGCGTTGGAGCAGAGAACACTGAAGCTTTCTTT.

This clonotype has at least ten counts. This rearrangement joins TRBV7-3 to TRBJ2-1, with a weak D call TRBD1 (6 bases). This CDR3 region has 13 residues. V was pared by 3 bases and J by 5 bases, with 8 bases between. Germline CDR1 reads SGHTA; CDR2 reads FQGTGA. The CDR3 DNA reads TGTGCCAGCAGCTTGGACAGAAACAATGAGCAGTTCTTC. It is translated as CASSLDRNNEQFF.

This clonotype was picked up many times. A junction boundary mismatches the germline segment, possibly from a read error. This chain links TRBV7-7 with TRBJ2-2; D might be TRBD2 (6 bases). CDR1 and CDR2 from the germline V gene are SSHAT and FNYEAQ (reference sequence). The CDR3 has 16 amino acids. CDR3 sequence reads: CASSPRGLPGTGELFF. The CDR3 DNA sequence: TGTGCTAGCAGCCCTAGGGGACTGCCGGGGACCGGGGAGCTGTTTTTT.

This clonotype was detected ten times or more. V is TRBV7-9 and J is TRBJ1-3; TRBD1 might be the D (6 bases). The CDR3 has 16 amino acids. Per the germline V gene, CDR1 is SEHNR and CDR2 is FQNEAQ (reference sequence). Trimming took 5 bases from V and 0 from J, leaving 14 bases between them. CDR3 in DNA: TGTGCCAGCAGCCACACGAGGGGGAGCTCTGGAAACACCATATATTTT. Translation: CASSHTRGSSGNTIYF.

This clonotype was counted ten times or more. The V and J genes are TRBV6-5 and TRBJ2-3; TRBD2 is a possible D gene (6 bases). The CDR3 has 14 residues. Germline CDR1 MNHEY, CDR2 SVGAGI. Trimming shortened V by 8 bases and J by 2 bases, and 14 bases separated the two germline ends. The CDR3 DNA reads TGTGCCAGCCGTTTAGCGGCTTACACAGATACGCAGTATTTT. Protein sequence: CASRLAAYTDTQYF.

By proportion, this clonotype is medium-sized. The chain links TRBV5-1 to TRBJ2-1, with TRBD1 matching over 8 bases. Germline V lookup: CDR1 SGHRS, CDR2 YFSETQ. V shed 2 bases, J shed 4 bases, and the junction held 8 bases outside the gene matches. The CDR3 runs to 16 residues. CDR3 region: CASSFTRQGRYNEQFF. The CDR3 DNA follows: TGCGCCAGCAGCTTTACCCGACAGGGGCGATACAATGAGCAGTTCTTC.

Ten or more counts support this clonotype. The rearrangement uses TRBV5-1 and TRBJ2-3; D gene unclear. The CDR3 runs 16 residues. Germline CDR1 and CDR2: SGHRS and YFSETQ. V lost 3 bases to trimming and J lost 1 base, with 15 bases between them. The CDR3 DNA sequence: TGCGCCAGCAGCTCAGACGGATCCTCAGGCACAGATACGCAGTATTTT. This sequence encodes CASSSDGSSGTDTQYF.

The chain combines TRBV21-1 with TRBJ2-2; the D segment call TRBD1 is taken from the table without a DNA check. TRBV21-1 is a known pseudogene. This CDR3 is built from 20 residues. The CDR3 coding sequence is TGTGCCAGCAGCACCCGGACCGGGACAGGGGGCGGAATGGACACCGGGGAGCTGTTTTTT. This codes for CASSTRTGTGGGMDTGELFF.

This clonotype was seen repeatedly, ten times or more. The chain joins TRBV13 to TRBJ1-1, with 9 nucleotides matching TRBD1. The V and J ends lost 5 bases and 4 bases, in that order; junction bases with no gene match: 14. Germline V CDR1 and CDR2: PRHDT, FYEKMQ (reference sequence). The CDR3 is 17 residues long. CDR3 residues: CASSPSPGTGLVTEAFF. CDR3 nucleotides: TGTGCCAGCAGCCCGAGTCCCGGGACAGGGTTGGTCACTGAAGCTTTCTTT.

In its sample, this clonotype was seen many times. The rearrangement uses TRBV11-2 and TRBJ1-2, with a possible D match to TRBD1 (5 bases). Trimming shortened V by 0 bases and J by 8 bases, and 19 bases separated the two germline ends. Germline CDR1 SGHAT, CDR2 FQNNGV. The CDR3 is 16 residues long. CDR3 DNA sequence: TGTGCCAGCAGCTTAGAGCTGGGGCCCCTGACGACGGGCTACACCTTC. This gives the protein CASSLELGPLTTGYTF.

This clonotype was counted at least ten times. V usage is TRBV5-1 and J usage is TRBJ2-3; possible D gene TRBD2, 6 bases. CDR1 is SGHRS and CDR2 is YFSETQ in the germline V gene. The CDR3 is 15 residues long. Deletions cut 0 bases from V and 4 bases from J, with 12 bases between. The CDR3: CASSLERGAPDTQYF. The DNA of the CDR3 is TGCGCCAGCAGCTTGGAACGCGGGGCTCCAGATACGCAGTATTTT.

In this sample, this clonotype turned up many times. The chain has TRBV10-3 and TRBJ2-1; 7 positions match TRBD2. J gave up 1 base and V 3 bases, and 12 bases lay outside the gene matches. The CDR3 has 18 residues. The germline V gene has CDR1 ENHRY and CDR2 SYGVKD. Here the CDR3 reads CAISDSSMLAVSYNEQFF. For the CDR3, the DNA is TGTGCCATCAGTGATTCCTCCATGCTAGCGGTATCCTACAATGAGCAGTTCTTC.

This clonotype has ten or more counts. The chain uses TRBV5-6 and TRBJ2-1, with TRBD2 identical over 13 bases. V trimming: 4 bases; J trimming: 4 bases; junction bases outside the gene matches: 14. Looked up from germline, CDR1 is SGHDT and CDR2 is YYEEEE. The CDR3 runs 19 residues. The CDR3, as DNA: TGTGCCAGCAGCCAAACCCCGGGACTAGCGGGGAAGATATACAATGAGCAGTTCTTC. Amino acids: CASSQTPGLAGKIYNEQFF.

This clonotype was counted many times. The chain combines TRBV27 with TRBJ1-5, with 10 positions matching TRBD1. After removal of 6 bases from V and 7 bases from J, the junction contained 6 bases not matched to a gene. The CDR3 has 14 amino acids. Germline V gene data show CDR1 as MNHEY and CDR2 as SMNVEV (reference sequence). Written as DNA, the CDR3 is TGTGCCAGCAGCCTGGGACAGGGGACCCAGCCCCAGCATTTT. Translating it yields CASSLGQGTQPQHF.

This clonotype was found many times. The V and J genes are TRBV19 and TRBJ2-3, with D possibly matching TRBD2 (5 bases). Trimming shortened V by 1 base and J by 4 bases, and 15 bases separated the two germline ends. This CDR3 has 16 amino acids. CDR1 and CDR2 from the germline V gene are LNHDA and SQIVND (reference sequence). The DNA of the CDR3 is TGTGCCAGTAGTATAGTTGTGGGGAGCGGTGCAGATACGCAGTATTTT. Its translation: CASSIVVGSGADTQYF.

This clonotype was recorded many times. The chain couples TRBV4-2 to TRBJ2-3; the D call may be TRBD1 or TRBD2 (5 bases each). Trimming pared 0 bases from V and 2 bases from J, leaving 9 bases between. This CDR3 has 15 residues. Germline loops: CDR1 LGHNA, CDR2 YNFKEQ. The CDR3 nucleotides are TGTGCCAGCAGCCAAGATGAGGGGACCACAGATACGCAGTATTTT. This translates into CASSQDEGTTDTQYF.

This clonotype was detected only a few times. J is TRBJ2-4 and V is TRBV9; 8 nucleotides match TRBD1. Germline CDR1 is SGDLS and CDR2 is YYNGEE. V lost 2 bases to trimming and J lost 9 bases; unmatched junction nucleotides: 7. CDR3 length: 14 amino acids. In DNA form, the CDR3 reads TGTGCCAGCAGCGTCCAGGGGGCTGGGGGCATTCAGTACTTC. This encodes CASSVQGAGGIQYF. Complete variable domain (other parts from reference TRBV9 and TRBJ2-4): DSGVTQTPKHLITATGQRVTLRCSPRSGDLSVYWYQQSLDQGLQFLIQYYNGEERAKGNILERFSAQQFPDLHSELNLSSLELGDSALYFCASSVQGAGGIQYFGAGTRLSVL.

Relative to its sample, this clonotype is medium-sized. The chain has TRBV19 and TRBJ2-5, with D hard to call. The CDR3 sequence is 11 residues long. The germline V gene encodes CDR1 LNHDA and CDR2 SQIVND (reference sequence). Trimming pared 5 bases from V and 4 bases from J, leaving 5 bases between. This chain's CDR3 is CASSVGETQYF. CDR3 nucleotide sequence: TGTGCCAGTAGTGTCGGAGAGACCCAGTACTTC.

This clonotype was seen repeatedly, ten times or more. The chain has TRBV4-2 and TRBJ2-3; D call uncertain. Trimming cost V 1 base and J 2 bases, with 4 bases left between them. The CDR3 covers 13 residues. Germline V gene lookup returns CDR1 LGHNA and CDR2 YNFKEQ. CDR3 bases: TGTGCCAGCAGCCAAGGTCCCACAGATACGCAGTATTTT. Amino acids: CASSQGPTDTQYF.

The sample holds many counts of this clonotype. The chain has TRBV11-2 and TRBJ1-3; 7 nucleotides match TRBD1. Germline loops: CDR1 SGHAT, CDR2 FQNNGV. The CDR3 runs to 17 residues. V was clipped by 3 bases and J by 0 bases; unmatched bases: 8. The CDR3 DNA follows: TGTGCCAGCAGCTTTCAGGGACAGAGGAGCTCTGGAAACACCATATATTTT. This gives the protein CASSFQGQRSSGNTIYF.

This clonotype was observed at least ten times. The V call is TRBV29-1, the J call TRBJ2-1; 13 bases align to TRBD2. Germline-derived CDR1 and CDR2 are SQVTM and ANQGSEA. There are 17 residues in the CDR3. V shed 3 bases, J shed 10 bases, and the junction held 15 bases outside the gene matches. Here the CDR3 reads CSVEDPLGLAGRLEQFF. In DNA form, the CDR3 reads TGCAGCGTTGAGGACCCACTGGGACTAGCGGGGAGGCTAGAGCAGTTCTTC.

At least ten counts were recorded for this clonotype. This chain links TRBV5-1 with TRBJ2-5, with 7 bases fitting TRBD1. V was clipped by 4 bases and J by 5 bases; unmatched bases: 8. Germline CDR1 and CDR2: SGHRS and YFSETQ. The CDR3 sequence is 14 residues long. CDR3 in DNA: TGCGCCAGCAGCACAGGGGAGACGGGGGAGACCCAGTACTTC. Translation: CASSTGETGETQYF.

This clonotype was counted at least ten times. This chain connects TRBV12-3 or TRBV12-4 to TRBJ1-2, with D possibly being TRBD1 (5 bases). With 6 bases removed from V and 2 bases from J, the gap between germline ends came to 10 bases. The CDR3 is made up of 13 amino acids. The CDR3 nucleotides are TGTGCCAGCAGCTTGACAGAGAACTATGGCTACACCTTC. It codes for CASSLTENYGYTF.

At least ten counts were recorded for this clonotype. The gene calls are TRBV15 and TRBJ2-1; D possibly corresponds to TRBD2 (5 bases). Germline CDR1 is LNHNV and CDR2 is YYDKDF (reference sequence). The V end was cut by 0 bases, the J end by 0 bases, with 15 bases between. CDR3 length: 18 residues. CDR3 sequence: CATSRDSRRANSYNEQFF. The CDR3 nucleotides are TGTGCCACCAGCAGAGATAGCCGGCGGGCCAACTCCTACAATGAGCAGTTCTTC.

This clonotype was seen many times. V and J are TRBV7-3 and TRBJ2-7, with a possible D match to TRBD2 (5 bases). Trimming cost V 8 bases and J 6 bases, with 20 bases left between them. The CDR3 is 14 amino acids. Germline CDR1 reads SGHTA; CDR2 reads FQGTGA. In nucleotides, the CDR3 is TGTGCCAGCCCCCGGGGTCAGAGGCTCCCCGAGCAGTACTTC. Encoded protein: CASPRGQRLPEQYF.

This clonotype appeared many times. The chain employs TRBV6-5 and TRBJ2-7; 9 bases map to TRBD1. The CDR3 is made up of 16 amino acids. Germline-derived CDR1 and CDR2 are MNHEY and SVGAGI. V gave up 2 bases and J gave up 1 base; unmatched junction bases: 6. This chain's CDR3 is CASSYPRGTGSYEQYF. CDR3 in DNA: TGTGCCAGCAGTTACCCGCGGGGGACAGGGTCCTACGAGCAGTACTTC.